This T cell receptor (beta chain) was recovered during a study of blood T cell repertoires in COVID-19. The table came from immunoSEQ multiplex PCR; TCRdb's copy has only in-frame clones and leaves some out. Here the sample spans more than 90,000 clones, roughly nine tenths being singletons. The CDR3 consists of 16 residues. Trimming stripped 3 bases from V and 5 bases from J, with 14 bases between. The germline gives CDR1 MDHEN, CDR2 SYDVKM. The sample comprised peripheral blood. The chain combines TRBV28 with TRBJ1-6; D is unclear. This receptor was identified in a man between 45 and 60 years old with acute or convalescent COVID-19. The CDR3 DNA follows: TGTGCCAGCAGTTTTCAAACAGCAAACGATAATTCACCCCTCCACTTT. Translating gives CASSFQTANDNSPLHF.